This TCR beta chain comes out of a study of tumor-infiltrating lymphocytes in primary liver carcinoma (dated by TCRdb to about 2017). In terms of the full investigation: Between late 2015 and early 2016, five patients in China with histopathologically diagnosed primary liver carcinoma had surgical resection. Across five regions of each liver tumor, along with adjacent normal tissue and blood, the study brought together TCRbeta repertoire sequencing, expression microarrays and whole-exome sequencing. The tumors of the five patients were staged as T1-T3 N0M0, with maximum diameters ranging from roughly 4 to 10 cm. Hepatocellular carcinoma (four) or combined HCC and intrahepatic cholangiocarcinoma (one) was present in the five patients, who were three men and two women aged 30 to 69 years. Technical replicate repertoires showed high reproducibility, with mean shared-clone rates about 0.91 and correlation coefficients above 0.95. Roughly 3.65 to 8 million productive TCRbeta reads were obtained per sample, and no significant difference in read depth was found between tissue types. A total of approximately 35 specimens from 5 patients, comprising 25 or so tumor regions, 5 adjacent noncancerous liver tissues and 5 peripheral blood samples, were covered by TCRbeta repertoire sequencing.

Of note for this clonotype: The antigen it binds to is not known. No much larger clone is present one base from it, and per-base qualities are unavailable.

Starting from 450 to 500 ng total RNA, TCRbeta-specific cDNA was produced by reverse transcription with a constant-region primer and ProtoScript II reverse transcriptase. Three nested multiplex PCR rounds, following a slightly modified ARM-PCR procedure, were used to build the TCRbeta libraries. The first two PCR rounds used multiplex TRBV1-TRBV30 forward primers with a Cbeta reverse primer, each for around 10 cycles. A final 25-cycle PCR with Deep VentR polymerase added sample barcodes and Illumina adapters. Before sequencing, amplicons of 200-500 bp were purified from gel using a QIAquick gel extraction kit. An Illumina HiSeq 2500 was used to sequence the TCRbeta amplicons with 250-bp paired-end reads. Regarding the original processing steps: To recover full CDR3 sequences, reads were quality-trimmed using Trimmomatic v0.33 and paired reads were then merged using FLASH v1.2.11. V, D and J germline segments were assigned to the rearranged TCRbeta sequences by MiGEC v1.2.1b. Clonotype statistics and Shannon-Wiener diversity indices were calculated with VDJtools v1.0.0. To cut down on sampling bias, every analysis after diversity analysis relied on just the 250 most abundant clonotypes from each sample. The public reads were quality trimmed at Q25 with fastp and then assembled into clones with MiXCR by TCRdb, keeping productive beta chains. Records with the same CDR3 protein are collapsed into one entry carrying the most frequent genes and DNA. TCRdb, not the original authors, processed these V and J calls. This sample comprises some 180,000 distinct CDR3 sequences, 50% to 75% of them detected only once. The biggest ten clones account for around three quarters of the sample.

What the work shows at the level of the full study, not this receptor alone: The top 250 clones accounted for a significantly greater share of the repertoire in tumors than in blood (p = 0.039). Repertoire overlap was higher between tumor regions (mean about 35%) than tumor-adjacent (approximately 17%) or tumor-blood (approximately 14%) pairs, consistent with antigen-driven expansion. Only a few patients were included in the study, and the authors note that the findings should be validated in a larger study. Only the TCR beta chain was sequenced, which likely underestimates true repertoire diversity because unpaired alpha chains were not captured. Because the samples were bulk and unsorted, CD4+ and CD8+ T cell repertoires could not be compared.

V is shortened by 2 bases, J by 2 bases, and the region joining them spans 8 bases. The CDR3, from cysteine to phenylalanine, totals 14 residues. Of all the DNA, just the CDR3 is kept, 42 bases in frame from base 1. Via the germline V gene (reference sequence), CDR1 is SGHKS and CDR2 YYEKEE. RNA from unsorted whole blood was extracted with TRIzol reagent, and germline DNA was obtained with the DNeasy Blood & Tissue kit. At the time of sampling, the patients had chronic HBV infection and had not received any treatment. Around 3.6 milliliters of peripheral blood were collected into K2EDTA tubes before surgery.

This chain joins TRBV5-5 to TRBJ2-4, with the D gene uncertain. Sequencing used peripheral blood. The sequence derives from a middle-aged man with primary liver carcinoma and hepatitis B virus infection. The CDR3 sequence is CASSFTVTKNIQYF. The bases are TGTGCCAGCAGCTTTACGGTGACCAAAAACATTCAGTACTTC.